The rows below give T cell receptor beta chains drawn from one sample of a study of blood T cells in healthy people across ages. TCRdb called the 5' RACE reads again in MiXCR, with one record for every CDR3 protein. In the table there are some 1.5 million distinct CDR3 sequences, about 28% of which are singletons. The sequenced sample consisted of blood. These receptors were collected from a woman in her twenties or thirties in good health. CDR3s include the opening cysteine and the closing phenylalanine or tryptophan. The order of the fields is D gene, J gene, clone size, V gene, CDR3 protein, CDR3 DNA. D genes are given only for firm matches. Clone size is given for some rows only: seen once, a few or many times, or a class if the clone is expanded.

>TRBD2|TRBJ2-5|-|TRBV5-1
CASSVGLAETQYF
TGCGCCAGCAGCGTAGGACTAGCGGAGACCCAGTACTTC
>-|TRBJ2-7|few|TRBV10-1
CASSAVATYEQYF
TGCGCCAGCAGTGCAGTAGCCACCTACGAGCAGTACTTC
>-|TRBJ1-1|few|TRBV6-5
CASCGGRVRDTEAFF
TGTGCCAGCTGCGGGGGACGGGTCAGGGACACTGAAGCTTTCTTT
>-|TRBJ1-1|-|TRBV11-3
CASSLDRQTEAFF
TGTGCCAGCAGCTTAGACCGACAGACTGAAGCTTTCTTT
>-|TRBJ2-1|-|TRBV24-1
CATSDSGGSSYNEQFF
TGTGCCACCAGTGATTCTGGCGGTAGCTCCTACAATGAGCAGTTCTTC
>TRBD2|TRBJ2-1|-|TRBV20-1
CSARDPSGMGNEQFF
TGCAGTGCTAGAGATCCTAGCGGGATGGGGAATGAGCAGTTCTTC
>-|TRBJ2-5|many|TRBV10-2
CASSEPGTGETQYF
TGCGCCAGCAGTGAACCAGGGACTGGGGAGACCCAGTACTTC
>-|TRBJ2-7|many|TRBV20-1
CSASSTASSYEQYF
TGCAGTGCTAGTTCAACGGCTAGCTCCTACGAGCAGTACTTC
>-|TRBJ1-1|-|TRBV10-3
CAISESTDALGLTEAFF
TGTGCCATCAGTGAGTCGACAGATGCCTTGGGACTCACTGAAGCTTTCTTT
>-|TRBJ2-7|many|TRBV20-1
CSARGGSRGSYEQYF
TGCAGTGCTAGGGGTGGCTCCAGGGGCTCCTACGAGCAGTACTTC
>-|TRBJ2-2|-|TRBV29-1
CSVVGSTGELFF
TGCAGCGTTGTGGGGTCCACCGGGGAGCTGTTTTTT
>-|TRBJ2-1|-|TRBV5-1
CASSLGDRDTEFF
TGCGCCAGCAGCTTGGGAGACCGGGACACCGAGTTCTTC
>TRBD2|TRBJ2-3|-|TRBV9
CASSARSGGTKDTQYF
TGTGCCAGCAGCGCGAGGAGCGGGGGGACTAAGGATACGCAGTATTTT
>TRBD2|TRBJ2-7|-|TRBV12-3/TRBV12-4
CASSFKRGAYEQYF
TGTGCCAGCAGTTTTAAACGGGGGGCCTACGAGCAGTACTTC
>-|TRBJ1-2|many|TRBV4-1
CASSQGRGGGDDGYTF
TGCGCCAGCAGCCAAGGGCGGGGAGGAGGTGATGATGGCTACACCTTC
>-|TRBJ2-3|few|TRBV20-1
CSATTHTSTNTQYF
TGCAGTGCTACCACGCACACTAGCACAAATACGCAGTATTTT
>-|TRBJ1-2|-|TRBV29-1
CSGVPGGGRNGYTF
TGCAGCGGTGTCCCGGGGGGCGGGAGAAATGGCTACACCTTC
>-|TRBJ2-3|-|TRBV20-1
CSTLETDTQYF
TGCAGTACCCTGGAGACAGATACGCAGTATTTT
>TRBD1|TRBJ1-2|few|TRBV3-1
CASSQPGQPYGYTF
TGTGCCAGCAGCCAACCGGGACAGCCTTATGGCTACACCTTC
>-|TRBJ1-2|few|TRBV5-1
CASTWSGGTNYGHTF
TGCGCCAGCACCTGGAGTGGCGGAACTAACTATGGCCACACCTTC
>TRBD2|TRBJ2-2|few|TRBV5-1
CASSFVVAGDTGELFF
TGCGCCAGCAGCTTCGTTGTGGCGGGAGACACCGGGGAGCTGTTTTTT
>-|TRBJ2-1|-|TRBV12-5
CASGSGTALRRKPLSYNEQFF
TGTGCTAGTGGCTCCGGGACCGCTCTCCGGCGGAAGCCTCTTTCCTACAATGAGCAGTTCTTC
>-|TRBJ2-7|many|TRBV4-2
CASSVSVQEGDEQYF
TGTGCCAGCAGCGTTTCGGTCCAGGAGGGTGACGAGCAGTACTTC
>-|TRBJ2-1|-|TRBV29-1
CSVVYFCASRFSWEGGNEQFF
-
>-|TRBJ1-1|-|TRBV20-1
CSARDSRTSTEAFF
TGCAGTGCTAGAGATTCCAGGACCAGCACTGAAGCTTTCTTT
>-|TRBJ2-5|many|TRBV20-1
CSAGAPGQQETQYF
TGCAGTGCTGGGGCCCCGGGACAACAAGAGACCCAGTACTTC
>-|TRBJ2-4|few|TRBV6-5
CASSYARDTNIQYF
TGTGCCAGCAGTTACGCCAGGGACACAAACATTCAGTACTTC
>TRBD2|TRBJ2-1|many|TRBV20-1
CSARPPSGIYNEQFF
TGCAGTGCTAGACCCCCTAGCGGGATATACAATGAGCAGTTCTTC
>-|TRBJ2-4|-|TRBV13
CASSLGLSVAKTIQYF
TGTGCCAGCAGCTTAGGGTTGAGTGTCGCCAAAACCATTCAGTACTTC
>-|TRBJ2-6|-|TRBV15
CATSNRVSGAIVLTF
TGTGCCACCAGTAATCGGGTTTCTGGGGCCATCGTCCTGACTTTC
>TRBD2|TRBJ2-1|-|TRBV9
CASSVEPGGPVEQFF
TGTGCCAGCAGCGTAGAACCGGGGGGGCCAGTTGAGCAGTTCTTC
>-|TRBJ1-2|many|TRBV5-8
CASSLDFNYGYTF
TGTGCCAGCAGCTTGGACTTTAACTATGGCTACACCTTC
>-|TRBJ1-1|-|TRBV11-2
CASSRGDASTEAFF
TGTGCCAGCAGCAGGGGTGACGCCAGCACTGAAGCTTTCTTT
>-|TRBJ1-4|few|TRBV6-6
CASSYRGPRGEKLFF
TGTGCCAGCAGTTACCGGGGCCCGCGGGGGGAAAAACTGTTTTTT
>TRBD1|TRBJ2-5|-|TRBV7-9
CASSPTQGALGETQYF
TGTGCCAGCAGCCCTACACAGGGGGCGCTTGGAGAGACCCAGTACTTC
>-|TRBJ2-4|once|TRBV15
CATSLETRKNIQYF
TGTGCCACCAGCCTAGAGACAAGAAAAAACATTCAGTACTTC
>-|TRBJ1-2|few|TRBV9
CASSVGWRGDDGYTF
TGTGCCAGCAGCGTAGGATGGAGGGGGGATGATGGCTACACCTTC
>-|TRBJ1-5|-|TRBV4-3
CASSQDSRQPQHF
TGCGCCAGCAGCCAAGATAGCAGACAGCCCCAGCATTTT
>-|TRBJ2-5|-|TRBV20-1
CSARMGRGGGETQYF
TGCAGTGCTAGAATGGGCAGGGGAGGAGGAGAGACCCAGTACTTC
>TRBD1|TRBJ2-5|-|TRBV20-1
CSAAQGPEETQYF
TGCAGTGCTGCACAGGGGCCGGAAGAGACCCAGTACTTC
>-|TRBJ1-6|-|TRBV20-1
CSARSQDMDNSPLHF
TGCAGTGCTAGATCCCAGGATATGGATAATTCACCCCTCCACTTT
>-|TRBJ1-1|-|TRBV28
CASSSPVNTEAFF
TGTGCCAGCAGTTCACCCGTGAACACTGAAGCTTTCTTT
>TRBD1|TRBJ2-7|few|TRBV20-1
CSARGPGTGNEQYF
TGCAGTGCTAGAGGGCCCGGGACAGGGAACGAGCAGTACTTC
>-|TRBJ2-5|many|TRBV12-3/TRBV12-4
CASSLAGRETQYF
TGTGCCAGCAGCTTAGCAGGGCGGGAGACCCAGTACTTC
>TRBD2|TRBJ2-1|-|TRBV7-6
CASSFGGSASETQFF
TGTGCCAGCAGCTTCGGGGGGAGCGCGTCGGAGACCCAGTTCTTC
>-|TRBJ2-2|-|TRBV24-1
CATSDSGTNTGELFF
TGTGCCACCAGTGATTCTGGGACAAACACCGGGGAGCTGTTTTTT